The present T cell receptor beta chain was sequenced within a study of cytomegalovirus exposure and HLA in healthy donors. Regarding the study as a whole: Most TCR sequences showed up rarely, but some public TCRs showed up in many donors. Later, an analysis found that common viral pathogens appeared to be linked with several of the most significant clusters. Other equally common chains were less clonally expanded than HLA-associated TCR beta chains, a later analysis showed. At a 0.05 false discovery rate, a later analysis found over 15,000 TCR beta sequences to be associated with HLA alleles.

This CDR3 is 13 amino acids long. V lost 9 bases and J lost 4, with 14 bases in between. Germline CDR1 reads MNHEY; CDR2 reads SVGAGI. The PCR made use of 60 Vbeta and 13 Jbeta primers. The assay was immunoSEQ multiplex PCR, and TCRdb's table has in-frame clones only and misses some. The data show some 90,000 clones, 76% seen once. To note about this clone: What it recognizes is unknown.

This clonotype was obtained from a middle-aged man in good health and CMV-seronegative. The chain has TRBV6-5 and TRBJ2-3; D not certain. Material: PBMCs. CDR3 sequence: CASNHRAADTQYF. In DNA form, the CDR3 reads TGTGCCAGTAATCACAGAGCCGCAGATACGCAGTATTTT.